The 9 T cell receptor beta chains in this list originate from one sample, sequenced in a study of blood T cell repertoires in COVID-19. Sequencing was performed with immunoSEQ multiplex PCR; in TCRdb, only in-frame clones are kept and a portion is missing. The profile shows about 160,000 clones, more than 75% of them singletons. The sequencing sample was made of peripheral blood. The receptors were sampled from a man aged 35-49 years with acute or convalescent COVID-19.

The chain employs TRBV5-4 and TRBJ2-5; TRBD2 aligns across 12 bases. The germline V gene encodes CDR1 SGHNT and CDR2 YYREEE (reference sequence). The V segment lost 5 bases and the J segment 0 bases; nucleotides outside the gene matches: 11. The CDR3 loop spans 18 amino acids. CDR3 in amino acids: CASSLGLAGNPYQETQYF. The CDR3 DNA follows: TGTGCCAGCAGTCTCGGACTAGCGGGGAACCCTTACCAAGAGACCCAGTACTTC.

The chain recombines TRBV5-1 with TRBJ2-1; D might be TRBD2 (5 bases). The germline gives CDR1 SGHRS, CDR2 YFSETQ. This CDR3 has 15 amino acids. Trimming stripped 0 bases from V and 4 bases from J, with 11 bases between. DNA for the CDR3: TGCGCCAGCAGCTTGGCCAGCGGTCTGTACAATGAGCAGTTCTTC. The encoded protein is CASSLASGLYNEQFF.

V gene TRBV5-4 combines with J gene TRBJ2-5; D perhaps matches TRBD1 (7 bases). V was cut by 3 bases and J by 5 bases, with 11 bases left in between. In germline, CDR1 is SGHNT, CDR2 YYREEE (reference sequence). This CDR3 is 13 amino acids long. CDR3 region: CASSSQGTETQYF. The CDR3 DNA sequence: TGTGCCAGCAGCTCACAGGGGACTGAGACCCAGTACTTC.

This clone appeared a single time. The chain uses TRBV5-4 and TRBJ2-2; TRBD2 might be the D (7 bases). The CDR3 contains 15 residues. V was clipped by 2 bases and J by 3 bases, with 11 bases between them. The V gene's germline CDR1 is SGHNT and CDR2 YYREEE (reference sequence). The CDR3, as DNA: TGTGCCAGCAGCTTTTTCGGGGGGCACACCGGGGAGCTGTTTTTT. Protein product: CASSFFGGHTGELFF.

Only one count was recorded for this clone. The chain joins TRBV5-4 to TRBJ2-7, with no clear D. Trimming shortened V by 0 bases and J by 0 bases, and 7 bases separated the two germline ends. Germline CDR1 SGHNT, CDR2 YYREEE (reference sequence). The CDR3 has 14 residues. In DNA, the CDR3 is TGTGCCAGCAGCTTGGACTACACCTCCTACGAGCAGTACTTC. Protein: CASSLDYTSYEQYF.

This chain links TRBV19 with TRBJ2-3, with TRBD1 identical over 7 bases. Germline trimming cut 6 bases from V and 0 bases from J; bases unmatched to any gene: 9. The germline CDR1 and CDR2 sequences are LNHDA and SQIVND (reference sequence). The CDR3 is 16 amino acids. CDR3 bases: TGTGCCAGTAGCAGCAGACAGGGAATAAGCACAGATACGCAGTATTTT. Translation: CASSSRQGISTDTQYF.

The genes are TRBV7-9 and TRBJ1-6; D is ambiguous. From germline, CDR1 is SEHNR and CDR2 FQNEAQ (reference sequence). The ends were cut back, 3 bases at V and 0 bases at J, with 9 bases in the middle. The length of the CDR3 is 16 residues. This CDR3 is CASSLWESSYNSPLHF. The CDR3 nucleotides read TGTGCCAGCAGCTTGTGGGAGAGCTCCTATAATTCACCCCTCCACTTT. Together with reference TRBV7-9 and TRBJ1-6, the CDR3 gives the full variable domain: DTGVSQNPRHKITKRGQNVTFRCDPISEHNRLYWYRQTLGQGPEFLTYFQNEAQLEKSRLLSDRFSAERPKGSFSTLEIQRTEQGDSAMYLCASSLWESSYNSPLHFGNGTRLTVT.

This chain links TRBV7-2 with TRBJ1-5; possibly TRBD1 for D (6 bases). The V end was cut by 4 bases, the J end by 4 bases, with 8 bases between. Germline CDR1 and CDR2: SGHTA and FQGNSA. The CDR3 runs 13 residues. Here the CDR3 reads CASSSDRNQPQHF. The CDR3 DNA reads as TGTGCCAGCAGCTCAGACAGGAATCAGCCCCAGCATTTT.

CDR3 region: CASSPGTQRLQYF. The CDR3 DNA follows: TGTGCCAGCAGTCCTGGGACTCAGAGGTTGCAGTACTTC. This chain uses TRBV6-5 with TRBJ2-5; maybe TRBD2 (6 bases). Between the trimmed V and J ends, which lost 5 bases and 11 bases, there was a span of 18 bases. Germline V lookup: CDR1 MNHEY, CDR2 SVGAGI. The CDR3 loop spans 13 amino acids.